The 27 T cell receptor beta chains in this list originate from one sample, sequenced in a study of cytotoxic CD8 clonotypes in ibrutinib-treated CLL. Assay used: immunoSEQ multiplex PCR; TCRdb lists only in-frame clones, some missing. The data contain tens of thousands of clones, 60% to 85% of them seen just once; the ten biggest clones take up around 50%. This material consisted of PBMCs, taken after 36 months of ibrutinib treatment. These receptors came from a human donor with chronic lymphocytic leukemia.

This chain links TRBV27 with TRBJ2-7; D possibly corresponds to TRBD1 (6 bases). The CDR3 loop spans 14 amino acids. V lost 2 bases and J 1 base, leaving 9 bases between the germline ends. Germline values: CDR1 MNHEY, CDR2 SMNVEV (reference sequence). The CDR3 region has the DNA TGTGCCAGCAGTTTAACCGGACAGTCCTACGAGCAGTACTTC. This translates into CASSLTGQSYEQYF.

This clone was observed a few times. This rearrangement joins TRBV27 to TRBJ2-6; D is unresolved. The CDR3 covers 14 residues. Germline lookup yields CDR1 MNHEY and CDR2 SMNVEV (reference sequence). V lost 7 bases to trimming and J lost 0 bases, with 7 bases between them. In DNA, the CDR3 is TGTGCCAGCACCGAGAGCTCTGGGGCCAACGTCCTGACTTTC. This translates into CASTESSGANVLTF.

The chain combines TRBV19 with TRBJ2-1; tentatively, D is TRBD1 or TRBD2 (5 bases each). Germline V lookup: CDR1 LNHDA, CDR2 SQIVND (reference sequence). Trimming pared 0 bases from V and 0 bases from J, leaving 12 bases between. CDR3 size: 17 residues. CDR3 nucleotides: TGTGCCAGTAGTATAGATCGGGCAGGGAGCTCCTACAATGAGCAGTTCTTC. The encoded protein is CASSIDRAGSSYNEQFF.

This clone was seen a handful of times. CDR3 in amino acids: CASSGRLEGSTEAFF. The CDR3 coding sequence is TGTGCCAGCAGCGGTCGTTTGGAGGGGAGCACTGAAGCTTTCTTT. This chain joins TRBV11-3 and TRBJ1-1; perhaps TRBD1 as D (5 bases). The CDR3 length is 15 residues. CDR1 is SGHNT and CDR2 is YENEEA in the germline V gene. Trimming pared 5 bases from V and 4 bases from J, leaving 17 bases between.

This chain uses TRBV28 with TRBJ2-3, with TRBD1 matching 10 bases. The CDR3 totals 14 residues. The V gene end was trimmed by 4 bases and the J gene end by 6 bases; junction bases not matched to a gene: 4. Germline V CDR1 and CDR2: MDHEN, SYDVKM. CDR3 in DNA: TGTGCCAGCAGTTCTCGGACAGGGGGGGATACGCAGTATTTT. Its protein product is CASSSRTGGDTQYF.

This clone occurred a few times. The rearrangement joins TRBV19 to TRBJ1-1; TRBD1 might be the D (5 bases). The germline CDR1 and CDR2 sequences are LNHDA and SQIVND (reference sequence). The CDR3 extends over 13 amino acids. Trimming removed 5 bases from V and 11 bases from J, with 18 bases in between. This CDR3 is CASSSHGTVWAFF. The CDR3 DNA sequence: TGTGCCAGTAGTTCTCACGGGACGGTTTGGGCTTTCTTT.

The V gene is TRBV12-1, the J gene TRBJ1-5; TRBD1, the table's D call, was not compared with the DNA. TRBV12-1 is a recognized pseudogene. The CDR3 runs to 15 residues. The CDR3 coding sequence is TGTGCCAGCAGCGATGACAGGGGGCGGGATCAGCCCCAGCATTTT. Its protein product is CASSDDRGRDQPQHF.

There are a few counts of this clone. The V gene is TRBV6-1, the J gene TRBJ1-4, with D possibly TRBD1 on 5 matching bases. Germline V lookup: CDR1 MNHNS, CDR2 SASEGT. The V end was cut by 8 bases, the J end by 0 bases, with 10 bases between. The CDR3 loop spans 14 amino acids. The CDR3 DNA sequence: TGTGCCAGCGTGGGGGACGCAACTAATGAAAAACTGTTTTTT. Translation gives CASVGDATNEKLFF.

The CDR3 is CASSVDPYNEQFF. In DNA, the CDR3 is TGTGCCAGCAGCGTAGACCCTTACAATGAGCAGTTCTTC. The J gene is TRBJ2-1, the V gene TRBV9; no clear D gene. Germline V lookup: CDR1 SGDLS, CDR2 YYNGEE. CDR3 length: 13 residues. V was trimmed by 0 bases and J by 4 bases, leaving 5 bases between them.

This clone occurred a few times. The rearrangement joins TRBV2 to TRBJ2-3; 9 bases align to TRBD2. V dropped 5 bases and J dropped 2; count of bases not matched to a gene: 8. The CDR3 extends over 16 amino acids. Germline assignment: CDR1 SNHLY and CDR2 FYNNEI. The CDR3 spells CASSSMTSGYTDTQYF. For the CDR3, the DNA is TGTGCCAGCAGTTCGATGACTAGCGGCTACACAGATACGCAGTATTTT. Combining the CDR3 with reference TRBV2 and TRBJ2-3 gives the whole variable domain EPEVTQTPSHQVTQMGQEVILRCVPISNHLYFYWYRQILGQKVEFLVSFYNNEISEKSEIFDDQFSVERPDGSNFTLKIRSTKLEDSAMYFCASSSMTSGYTDTQYFGPGTRLTVL.

This chain joins TRBV6-1 and TRBJ2-1; possibly TRBD1 for D (5 bases). The V and J ends lost 4 bases and 0 bases respectively, with 16 bases between them. Germline values: CDR1 MNHNS, CDR2 SASEGT. This CDR3 spans 17 amino acids. The CDR3 region has the DNA TGTGCCAGCAGTGTAGGTGACAGAACATACTCCTACAATGAGCAGTTCTTC. Translation gives CASSVGDRTYSYNEQFF.

Only a few counts were recorded for this clone. The chain uses TRBV7-6 and TRBJ2-7, with 11 bases fitting TRBD2. The CDR3 is 15 residues long. J was trimmed by 6 bases and V by 7 bases; bases with no gene match: 11. Germline loops: CDR1 SGHVS, CDR2 FNYEAQ. DNA for the CDR3: TGTGCCAGCACAGAATCTAGCGGGGGGAGCGGCGAGCAGTACTTC. Translation gives CASTESSGGSGEQYF.

V gene TRBV2 combines with J gene TRBJ1-4, with D hard to call. Germline V gene sequence: CDR1 SNHLY, CDR2 FYNNEI. Trimming shortened V by 3 bases and J by 5 bases, and 10 bases separated the two germline ends. The CDR3 runs 14 residues. The CDR3 loop is CASSDRNENEKLFF. The CDR3 DNA reads TGTGCCAGCAGTGATAGGAATGAGAATGAAAAACTGTTTTTT.

This clone was counted a few times. The J gene is TRBJ2-2, the V gene TRBV7-3; D call uncertain. V was clipped by 3 bases and J by 6 bases, with 8 bases between them. Germline assignment: CDR1 SGHTA and CDR2 FQGTGA. CDR3 length equals 13 residues. In DNA, the CDR3 is TGTGCCAGCAGCTTCGAAAGATCCGGGGAGCTGTTTTTT. Amino acids: CASSFERSGELFF.

At least ten counts were recorded for this clone. This chain joins TRBV6-1 and TRBJ1-1, with D possibly matching TRBD1 (6 bases). The CDR3 sequence is 13 residues long. The V end lost 6 bases, the J end lost 8 bases, and 16 bases lay between the germline ends. Germline CDR1 reads MNHNS; CDR2 reads SASEGT. The DNA for the CDR3 is TGTGCCAGCAGGCGGGAGTGGGACAAAGAAGCTTTCTTT. Protein: CASRREWDKEAFF.

This clone was seen a few times. The gene calls are TRBV7-9 and TRBJ2-7, with 11 bases identical to TRBD1. The germline gives CDR1 SEHNR, CDR2 FQNEAQ (reference sequence). V lost 5 bases to trimming and J lost 1 base; unmatched junction nucleotides: 7. CDR3 length: 16 residues. CDR3 residues: CASSAGQGASSYEQYF. The CDR3 region has the DNA TGTGCCAGCAGCGCCGGACAGGGGGCATCGTCCTACGAGCAGTACTTC. Using reference TRBV7-9 and TRBJ2-7 for the parts outside the CDR3, the full variable domain is DTGVSQNPRHKITKRGQNVTFRCDPISEHNRLYWYRQTLGQGPEFLTYFQNEAQLEKSRLLSDRFSAERPKGSFSTLEIQRTEQGDSAMYLCASSAGQGASSYEQYFGPGTRLTVT.

The V gene is TRBV28, the J gene TRBJ2-5; 16 bases agree with TRBD2. The length of the CDR3 is 19 residues. The ends lost 5 bases at V and 4 bases at J; junction bases unmatched: 13. Germline lookup yields CDR1 MDHEN and CDR2 SYDVKM. For the CDR3, the DNA is TGTGCCAGCAGTCAACTACCGGGACTAGCGGGGGGGGTGCTAGAGACCCAGTACTTC. It encodes CASSQLPGLAGGVLETQYF.

This clone was seen a handful of times. The rearrangement links TRBV7-9 to TRBJ2-2; D is unclear. Trimming shortened V by 2 bases and J by 5 bases, and 6 bases separated the two germline ends. Germline-derived CDR1 and CDR2 are SEHNR and FQNEAQ (reference sequence). The CDR3 sequence is 13 residues long. CDR3 protein: CASSLKATGELFF. CDR3 DNA sequence: TGTGCCAGCAGCTTAAAGGCAACCGGGGAGCTGTTTTTT.

The rearrangement links TRBV6-1 to TRBJ1-5; D ambiguous. The CDR3 is made up of 13 amino acids. Per the germline V gene, CDR1 is MNHNS and CDR2 is SASEGT. V was trimmed by 8 bases and J by 0 bases, leaving 8 bases between them. CDR3 sequence reads: CASGDYSNQPQHF. The CDR3 coding sequence is TGTGCCAGCGGAGATTATAGCAATCAGCCCCAGCATTTT.

This clone appeared a few times. A read error may account for a junction end that differs from germline. This rearrangement joins TRBV27 to TRBJ2-1, with D unresolved. CDR3 length: 18 amino acids. Germline V gives CDR1 MNHEY, CDR2 SMNVEV (reference sequence). CDR3 region: CASSLSKVVLSSYNEQFF. Written as DNA, the CDR3 is TGTGCCAGCAGTCTATCGAAGGTCGTCCTGAGCTCCTACAATGAGCAGTTCTTC.

This rearrangement joins TRBV18 to TRBJ1-2; TRBD1 matches 7 bases. CDR3 length: 15 amino acids. The V segment lost 2 bases and the J segment 7 bases; nucleotides outside the gene matches: 10. Per germline, CDR1 KGHSH and CDR2 LQKENI. CDR3 DNA sequence: TGTGCCAGCTCACCATTGGCAAAGGGGGCTAGTGGCTACACCTTC. Translation gives CASSPLAKGASGYTF.

The gene calls are TRBV4-1 and TRBJ1-5; TRBD1 might be the D (6 bases). From germline, CDR1 is MGHRA and CDR2 YSYEKL. CDR3 length: 14 residues. Trimming pared 4 bases from V and 4 bases from J, leaving 11 bases between. The CDR3 nucleotides are TGCGCCAGCAGCCCACACACAGGGAATCAGCCCCAGCATTTT. It is translated as CASSPHTGNQPQHF.

The genes are TRBV2 and TRBJ1-5; D is unresolved. CDR3 size: 14 residues. Germline lookup yields CDR1 SNHLY and CDR2 FYNNEI. V lost 0 bases and J lost 9, with 12 bases in between. DNA of the CDR3: TGTGCCAGCAGTGAAGCACAAGACGACATGCCCCAGCATTTT. Protein product: CASSEAQDDMPQHF. Using reference TRBV2 and TRBJ1-5 for the parts outside the CDR3, the full variable domain is EPEVTQTPSHQVTQMGQEVILRCVPISNHLYFYWYRQILGQKVEFLVSFYNNEISEKSEIFDDQFSVERPDGSNFTLKIRSTKLEDSAMYFCASSEAQDDMPQHFGDGTRLSIL.

The rearrangement links TRBV29-1 to TRBJ1-1, with no clear D. V lost 6 bases and J 1 base, leaving 12 bases between the germline ends. Germline CDR1 is SQVTM and CDR2 is ANQGSEA. The CDR3 has 13 amino acids. The CDR3 nucleotides read TGCAGCGTCCCGGGCCTCGGGAACACTGAAGCTTTCTTT. Protein product: CSVPGLGNTEAFF. Complete variable domain (other parts from reference TRBV29-1 and TRBJ1-1): SAVISQKPSRDICQRGTSLTIQCQVDSQVTMMFWYRQQPGQSLTLIATANQGSEATYESGFVIDKFPISRPNLTFSTLTVSNMSPEDSSIYLCSVPGLGNTEAFFGQGTRLTVV.

The gene calls are TRBV18 and TRBJ2-6; TRBD1 might be the D (7 bases). The V and J ends lost 3 bases and 5 bases respectively, with 14 bases between them. This CDR3 region has 16 residues. Germline CDR1 reads KGHSH; CDR2 reads LQKENI. CDR3 amino acids: CASSPGGQIWANVLTF. Here the CDR3 DNA reads TGTGCCAGCTCACCCGGGGGACAGATCTGGGCCAACGTCCTGACTTTC.

The chain carries TRBV18 and TRBJ2-3; TRBD2 might be the D (5 bases). The ends were cut back, 5 bases at V and 2 bases at J, with 11 bases in the middle. CDR3 size: 14 residues. Germline CDR1 is KGHSH and CDR2 is LQKENI. The CDR3 protein is CASSASGYTDTQYF. The CDR3 nucleotides are TGTGCCAGCTCAGCATCGGGATACACAGATACGCAGTATTTT.

The chain employs TRBV27 and TRBJ2-7, with a tentative D call TRBD2 (7 bases). CDR3 size: 15 residues. CDR1 and CDR2 (germline): MNHEY, SMNVEV (reference sequence). V dropped 0 bases and J dropped 5 bases, with 14 bases sitting between them. Here the CDR3 reads CASSLSWGGGNEQYF. The CDR3 nucleotides are TGTGCCAGCAGTTTATCGTGGGGGGGCGGGAACGAGCAGTACTTC.